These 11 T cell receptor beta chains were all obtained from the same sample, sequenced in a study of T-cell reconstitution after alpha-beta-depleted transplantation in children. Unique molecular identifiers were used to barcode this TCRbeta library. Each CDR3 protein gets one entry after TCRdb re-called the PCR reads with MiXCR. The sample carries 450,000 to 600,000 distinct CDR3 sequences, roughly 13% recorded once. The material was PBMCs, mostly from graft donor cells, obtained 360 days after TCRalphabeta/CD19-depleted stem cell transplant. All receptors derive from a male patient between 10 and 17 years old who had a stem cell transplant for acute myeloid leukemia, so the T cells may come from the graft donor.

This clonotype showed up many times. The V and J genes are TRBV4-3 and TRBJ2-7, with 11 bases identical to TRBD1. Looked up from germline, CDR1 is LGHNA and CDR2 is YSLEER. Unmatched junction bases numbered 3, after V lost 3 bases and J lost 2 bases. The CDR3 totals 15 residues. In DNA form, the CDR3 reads TGCGCCAGCAGCCAGGAGGGACAGGGGGCCTACGAGCAGTACTTC. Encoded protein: CASSQEGQGAYEQYF.

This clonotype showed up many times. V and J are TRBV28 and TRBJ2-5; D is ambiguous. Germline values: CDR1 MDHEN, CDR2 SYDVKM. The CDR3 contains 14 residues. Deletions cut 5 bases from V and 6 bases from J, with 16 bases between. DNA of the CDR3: TGTGCCAGCAGTCCGGGCCTCCTTCAGAAGACCCAGTACTTC. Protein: CASSPGLLQKTQYF. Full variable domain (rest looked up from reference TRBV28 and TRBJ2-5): DVKVTQSSRYLVKRTGEKVFLECVQDMDHENMFWYRQDPGLGLRLIYFSYDVKMKEKGDIPEGYSVSREKKERFSLILESASTNQTSMYLCASSPGLLQKTQYFGPGTRLLVL.

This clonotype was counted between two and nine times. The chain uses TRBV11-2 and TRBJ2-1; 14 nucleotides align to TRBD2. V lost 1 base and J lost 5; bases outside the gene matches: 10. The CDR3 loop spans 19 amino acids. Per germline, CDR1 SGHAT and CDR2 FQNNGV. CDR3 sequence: CASSLVTLTSGRVNNEQFF. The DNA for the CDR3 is TGTGCCAGCAGCTTAGTCACCTTGACTAGCGGGAGGGTTAACAATGAGCAGTTCTTC.

In DNA form, the CDR3 reads TGCGCCAGCAGCCAAGATTTGCTCCTAGCGGGAAACACCGGGGAGCTGTTTTTT. It encodes CASSQDLLLAGNTGELFF. V gene TRBV4-3 combines with J gene TRBJ2-2, with 9 bases lining up with TRBD2. Losses at the gene ends were 0 bases for V and 2 bases for J; bases not matched to a gene: 7. CDR1 is LGHNA, CDR2 YSLEER, per germline. The CDR3 has 18 amino acids.

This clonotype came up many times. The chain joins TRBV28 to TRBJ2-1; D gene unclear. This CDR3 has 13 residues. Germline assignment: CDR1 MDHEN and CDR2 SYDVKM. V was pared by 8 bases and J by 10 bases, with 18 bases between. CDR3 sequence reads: CASGSGPRSEQFF. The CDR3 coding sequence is TGTGCCAGCGGGTCGGGCCCCCGGTCAGAGCAGTTCTTC.

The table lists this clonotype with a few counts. Here the CDR3 reads CASSLLEQGYEQYF. CDR3 in DNA: TGTGCCAGCAGCTTATTAGAACAGGGGTACGAGCAGTACTTC. The chain couples TRBV7-9 to TRBJ2-7; 7 bases align to TRBD1. The CDR3 is 14 amino acids. J was trimmed by 4 bases and V by 2 bases; bases with no gene match: 5. The germline V gene has CDR1 SEHNR and CDR2 FQNEAQ (reference sequence).

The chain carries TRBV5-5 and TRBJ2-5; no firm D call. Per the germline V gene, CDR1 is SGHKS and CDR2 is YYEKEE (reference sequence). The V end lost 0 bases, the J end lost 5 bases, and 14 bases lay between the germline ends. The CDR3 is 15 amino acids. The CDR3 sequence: CASSLVLNGRETQYF. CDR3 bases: TGTGCCAGCAGCTTGGTCCTAAATGGGCGGGAGACCCAGTACTTC.

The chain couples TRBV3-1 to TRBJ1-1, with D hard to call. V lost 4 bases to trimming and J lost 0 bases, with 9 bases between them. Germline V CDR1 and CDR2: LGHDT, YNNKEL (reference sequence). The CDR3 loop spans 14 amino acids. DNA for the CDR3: TGTGCCAGCAGCCCCGGACTTGTGAACACTGAAGCTTTCTTT. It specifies CASSPGLVNTEAFF.

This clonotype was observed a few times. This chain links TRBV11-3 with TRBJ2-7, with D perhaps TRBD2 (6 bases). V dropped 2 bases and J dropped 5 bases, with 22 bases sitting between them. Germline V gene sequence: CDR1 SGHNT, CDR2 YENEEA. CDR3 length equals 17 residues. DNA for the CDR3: TGTGCCAGCAGCTTAAACGTTGGCGGGATTCCTATCCACGAGCAGTACTTC. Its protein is CASSLNVGGIPIHEQYF.

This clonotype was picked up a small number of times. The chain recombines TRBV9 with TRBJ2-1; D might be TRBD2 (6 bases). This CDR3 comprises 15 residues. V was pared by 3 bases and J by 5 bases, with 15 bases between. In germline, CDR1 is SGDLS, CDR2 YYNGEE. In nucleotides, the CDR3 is TGTGCCAGCAGCGGCGGGGTGAGCGGAAACAATGAGCAGTTCTTC. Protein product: CASSGGVSGNNEQFF.

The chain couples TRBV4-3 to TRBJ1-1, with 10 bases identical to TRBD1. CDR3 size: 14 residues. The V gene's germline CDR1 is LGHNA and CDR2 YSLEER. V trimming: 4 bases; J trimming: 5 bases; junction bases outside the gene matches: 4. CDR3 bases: TGCGCCAGCAGCCCACTGGGACAGGGGACTGAAGCTTTCTTT. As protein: CASSPLGQGTEAFF.